Sequencing of this T cell receptor beta chain was carried out in a study of blood T cell repertoires in COVID-19 (dated by TCRdb to 2019 to 2021). The study in broad terms: The collaborator samples originated in the United States, Italy and Spain and spanned the acute and convalescent phases of COVID-19. The prospective study material was composed of cDNA or gDNA derived from T cells, B-cell-depleted T cells, or PBMCs. Subjects who had been exposed to COVID-19, were actively infected with it, or had recovered from it provided the deeply sampled blood TCRbeta repertoires that made up the dataset. A freely available public database, intended as a resource for researchers studying the immune response to SARS-CoV-2, is where the repertoires were released. Samples were obtained from the ongoing ImmuneRACE study (first 160 participants) and from over 1,000 subjects provided by 6 global collaborators. The sample metadata nearly always contained a de-identified subject ID, COVID-19 status, age in years and sex. Where HLA class I and class II types were available, the types were taken from metadata supplied by the sample provider, not from assay-based typing. Results and caveats for the whole study, not just this receptor: How much clinical and demographic metadata was included differed by source and by participant, and the metadata was provided uncurated.

To note about this clone: The antigen it recognizes is unknown. The input lacks base qualities; no much larger clone sits a single base away.

TCRbeta CDR3 regions were amplified from genomic DNA using the immunoSEQ Assay, a bias-controlled multiplex PCR. Per the original workflow: The number of nucleated cells in each sample was estimated by amplification of reference gene primers within the assay. Sequence reads were collapsed and filtered to measure the absolute abundance of every unique TCRbeta CDR3 rearrangement. For each sample, productive Simpson clonality was calculated by taking the square root of Simpson's diversity index across productive rearrangements. TCRdb provides this immuneACCESS table in a form limited to in-frame rearrangements. Some clones are lacking; in checked studies, under half of them reflect an unresolved V gene, and why the rest are absent is not known. That table supplies the V and J calls and clone size; D and trimming were determined from the DNA. This sample comprises 95,000 to 150,000 clones, approximately 68% of them detected only once. The top ten constitute roughly 2.2% of the sample.

Whole blood was collected in K2EDTA tubes by collaborating institutions according to the institutions' own protocols. For TCRbeta analysis, collaborator samples were shipped as frozen whole blood, as isolated PBMCs, or as DNA extracted from either sample type. CDR1 LNHDA and CDR2 SQIVND are derived from the germline V gene (reference sequence). Taken from cysteine to phenylalanine, the CDR3 has 19 residues. Only the CDR3 part of the read is kept: 57 bases, read in frame from the first base. The germline V and J ends show losses of 1 base and 1 base respectively, and no gene match explains 13 bases of the junction.

The receptor was derived from a woman aged 70 to 79 with acute or convalescent COVID-19. Recombination connected TRBV19 to TRBJ1-1, with 9 bases aligning to TRBD1. Sequencing was done on a sample of peripheral blood. This receptor carries the CDR3 CASSIAPLQGAKANTEAFF. Read as DNA, the sequence is TGTGCCAGTAGTATAGCCCCCCTACAGGGGGCCAAAGCGAACACTGAAGCTTTCTTT.